The clone carrying this T cell receptor (beta chain) showed up just a few times. The sample originates from a study of patients and donors after allogeneic stem cell transplantation. Each CDR3 protein gets one entry after TCRdb re-called the RT-PCR reads with MiXCR. The table shows 400,000 to 500,000 distinct CDR3 sequences, with approximately 16% occurring only once. Germline V gene data show CDR1 as DFQATT and CDR2 as SNEGSKA (reference sequence). Trimming shortened V by 3 bases and J by 3 bases, and 15 bases separated the two germline ends. This CDR3 spans 14 amino acids. The sequenced sample was blood, either unsorted or a sorted T cell fraction (not recorded which). The clonotype originates from a human donor who was either an allogeneic HSCT recipient or a stem cell or donor lymphocyte infusion donor (not recorded which). It is not recorded whose cells these are; they may come from a transplant donor. This chain connects TRBV20-1 to TRBJ2-7, with a weak D call TRBD2 (6 bases). CDR3 in DNA: TGCAGTGCTAGGGGGACTCCGAAGGACTACGAGCAGTACTTC. Translating gives CSARGTPKDYEQYF.